The following is a T cell receptor (beta chain) sequence with its context. Its antigen is unidentified. The sample belongs to a study of cytomegalovirus exposure and HLA in healthy donors. Study-level findings and limits: The study found most TCR sequences rare, yet found some public TCRs in many donors. The listing of some 170 TCR beta chains classed them as cytomegalovirus-associated. Cytomegalovirus status, reportedly, was diagnosed with high specificity and sensitivity by the classifier.

CDR1 and CDR2 from the germline V gene are MNHEY and SMNVEV (reference sequence). V shed 5 bases and J shed 2 bases, with 9 bases lying between them. The CDR3 has 13 residues. Separate from the approximately 670-subject first cohort was the roughly 130-subject validation cohort, to which the donors belonged. Only in-frame clones appear in the TCRdb table, and some are missing; sequencing was by immunoSEQ multiplex PCR. The sample lists some 130,000 clones, roughly 93% occurring once. The chain has TRBV27 and TRBJ1-1; D might be TRBD1 (5 bases). The TCR comes from a man aged 18 to 29 in good health and CMV-seropositive. Input material: PBMCs. CDR3: CASSPGRNTEAFF. The CDR3 region has the DNA TGTGCCAGCAGTCCAGGGCGCAACACTGAAGCTTTCTTT.